Listed here is a single T cell receptor (beta chain). The source of the sample is a study of blood T cell repertoires in COVID-19. Study-level information: Researchers got acute and convalescent COVID-19 samples from the United States, Italy and Spain.

Assay: immunoSEQ multiplex PCR; the TCRdb copy retains only in-frame clones and omits some. The data show around 200,000 clones, with 80% to 90% seen just once and under 3% held by the top ten. Sequencing was performed on PBMCs or T cells enriched from blood (not recorded which). The TCR originated in a middle-aged woman with acute COVID-19.

In nucleotides, the CDR3 is TGCAGCGTTGAACGGTCAGGTCTGGGCTACACCTTC. It translates to CSVERSGLGYTF. The V gene is TRBV29-1, the J gene TRBJ1-2; D ambiguous. Germline-derived CDR1 and CDR2 are SQVTM and ANQGSEA. With 2 bases removed from V and 8 bases from J, the gap between germline ends came to 12 bases. The CDR3 spans 12 residues. Together with reference TRBV29-1 and TRBJ1-2, the CDR3 gives the full variable domain: SAVISQKPSRDICQRGTSLTIQCQVDSQVTMMFWYRQQPGQSLTLIATANQGSEATYESGFVIDKFPISRPNLTFSTLTVSNMSPEDSSIYLCSVERSGLGYTFGSGTRLTVV.